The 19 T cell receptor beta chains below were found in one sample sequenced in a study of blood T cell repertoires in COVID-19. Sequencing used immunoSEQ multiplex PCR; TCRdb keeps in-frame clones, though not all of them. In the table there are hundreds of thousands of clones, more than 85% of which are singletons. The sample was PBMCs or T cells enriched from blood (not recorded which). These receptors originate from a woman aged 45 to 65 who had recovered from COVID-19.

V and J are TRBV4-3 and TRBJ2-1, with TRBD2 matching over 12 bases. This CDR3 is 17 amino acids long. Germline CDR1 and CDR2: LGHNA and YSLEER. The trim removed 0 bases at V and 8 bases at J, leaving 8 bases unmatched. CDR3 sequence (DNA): TGCGCCAGCAGCCAAGATGGGACGTCTAGCGGGAGGGATGAGCAGTTCTTC. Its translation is CASSQDGTSSGRDEQFF.

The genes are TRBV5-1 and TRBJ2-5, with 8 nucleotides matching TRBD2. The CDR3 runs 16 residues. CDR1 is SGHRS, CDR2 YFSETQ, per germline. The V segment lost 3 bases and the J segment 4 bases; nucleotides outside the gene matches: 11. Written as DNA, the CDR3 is TGCGCCAGCAGCTCCGGGGGGGGTAGCGTAAGAGAGACCCAGTACTTC. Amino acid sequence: CASSSGGGSVRETQYF.

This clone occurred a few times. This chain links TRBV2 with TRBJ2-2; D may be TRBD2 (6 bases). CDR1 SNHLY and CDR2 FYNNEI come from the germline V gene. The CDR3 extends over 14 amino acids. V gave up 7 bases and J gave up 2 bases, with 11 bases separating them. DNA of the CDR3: TGTGCCAGCAAGGAGGGAGGCAACACCGGGGAGCTGTTTTTT. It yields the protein CASKEGGNTGELFF. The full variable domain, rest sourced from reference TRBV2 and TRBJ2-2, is EPEVTQTPSHQVTQMGQEVILRCVPISNHLYFYWYRQILGQKVEFLVSFYNNEISEKSEIFDDQFSVERPDGSNFTLKIRSTKLEDSAMYFCASKEGGNTGELFFGEGSRLTVL.

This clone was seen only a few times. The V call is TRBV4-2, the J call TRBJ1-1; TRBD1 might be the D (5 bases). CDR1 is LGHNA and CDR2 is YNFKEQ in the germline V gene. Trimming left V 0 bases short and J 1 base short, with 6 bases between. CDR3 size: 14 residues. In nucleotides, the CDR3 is TGTGCCAGCAGCCAAGACAGGGCGAACACTGAAGCTTTCTTT. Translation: CASSQDRANTEAFF.

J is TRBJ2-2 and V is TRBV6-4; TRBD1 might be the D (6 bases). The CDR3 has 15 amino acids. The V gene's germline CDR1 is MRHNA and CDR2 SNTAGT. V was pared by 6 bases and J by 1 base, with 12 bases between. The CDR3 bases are TGTGCCAGCAGAAGTAACAGGGAGAACACCGGGGAGCTGTTTTTT. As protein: CASRSNRENTGELFF.

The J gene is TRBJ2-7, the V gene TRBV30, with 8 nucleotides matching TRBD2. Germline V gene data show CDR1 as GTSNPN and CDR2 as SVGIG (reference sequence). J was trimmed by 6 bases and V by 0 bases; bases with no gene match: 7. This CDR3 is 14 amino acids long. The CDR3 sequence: CAWSVGLAQAEQYF. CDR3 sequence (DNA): TGTGCCTGGAGTGTAGGACTAGCCCAGGCCGAGCAGTACTTC.

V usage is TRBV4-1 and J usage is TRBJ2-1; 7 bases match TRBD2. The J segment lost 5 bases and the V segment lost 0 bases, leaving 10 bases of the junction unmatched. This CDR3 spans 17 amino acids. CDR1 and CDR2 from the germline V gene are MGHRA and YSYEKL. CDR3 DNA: TGCGCCAGCAGCCAAGATAGCGAGCGGGACGGGGACAATGAGCAGTTCTTC. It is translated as CASSQDSERDGDNEQFF.

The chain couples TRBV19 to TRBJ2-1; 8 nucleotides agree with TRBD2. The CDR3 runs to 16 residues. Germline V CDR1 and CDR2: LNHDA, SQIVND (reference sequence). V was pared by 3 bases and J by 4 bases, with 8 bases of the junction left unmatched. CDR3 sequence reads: CASSIVSGSRYNEQFF. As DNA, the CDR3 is TGTGCCAGTAGTATCGTCAGCGGGAGTCGATACAATGAGCAGTTCTTC.

The CDR3, as DNA: TGCGCCAGCAGCTTGGCTAGCGGACAAGAGACCCAGTACTTC. This encodes CASSLASGQETQYF. This chain uses TRBV5-1 with TRBJ2-5; 7 nucleotides agree with TRBD2. The V and J ends lost 0 bases and 2 bases, in that order; junction bases with no gene match: 1. Germline CDR1 reads SGHRS; CDR2 reads YFSETQ. The CDR3 contains 14 residues.

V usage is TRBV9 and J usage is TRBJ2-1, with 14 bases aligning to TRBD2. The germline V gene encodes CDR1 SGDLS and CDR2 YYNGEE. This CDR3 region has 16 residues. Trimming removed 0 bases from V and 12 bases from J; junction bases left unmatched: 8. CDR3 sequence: CASSVDVRLAGGRQFF. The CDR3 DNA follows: TGTGCCAGCAGCGTAGACGTGAGACTAGCGGGAGGGCGGCAGTTCTTC.

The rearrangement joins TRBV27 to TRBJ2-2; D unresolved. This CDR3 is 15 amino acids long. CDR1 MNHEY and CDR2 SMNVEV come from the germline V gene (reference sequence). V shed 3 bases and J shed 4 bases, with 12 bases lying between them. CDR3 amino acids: CASSLVFAGTGELFF. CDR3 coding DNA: TGTGCCAGCAGTTTGGTGTTTGCCGGCACCGGGGAGCTGTTTTTT.

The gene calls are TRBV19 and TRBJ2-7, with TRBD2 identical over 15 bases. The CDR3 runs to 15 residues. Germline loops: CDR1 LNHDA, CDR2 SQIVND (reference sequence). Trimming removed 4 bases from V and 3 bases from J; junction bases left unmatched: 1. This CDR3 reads CASSTGLAGGYEQYF. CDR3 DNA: TGTGCCAGTAGTACGGGACTAGCGGGGGGCTACGAGCAGTACTTC.

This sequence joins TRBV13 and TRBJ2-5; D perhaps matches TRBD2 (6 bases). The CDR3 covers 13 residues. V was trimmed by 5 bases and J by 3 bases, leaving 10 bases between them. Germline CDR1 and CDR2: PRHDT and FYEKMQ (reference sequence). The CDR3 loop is CASSAPSEETQYF. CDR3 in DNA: TGTGCCAGCAGCGCACCTAGCGAAGAGACCCAGTACTTC.

The CDR3 DNA is TGTGCCAGCTTTGGACTAGCGGGAGACAATGAGCAGTTCTTC. It is translated as CASFGLAGDNEQFF. The genes are TRBV7-8 and TRBJ2-1; 13 positions agree with TRBD2. Trimming took 8 bases from V and 5 from J; bases not matched to a gene: 3. The germline CDR1 and CDR2 sequences are SGHVS and FQNEAQ. The CDR3 consists of 14 residues.

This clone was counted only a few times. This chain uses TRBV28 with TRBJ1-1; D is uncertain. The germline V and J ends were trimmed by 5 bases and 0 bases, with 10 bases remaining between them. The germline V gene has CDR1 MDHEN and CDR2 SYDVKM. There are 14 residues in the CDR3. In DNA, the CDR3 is TGTGCCAGCAGTCCGCGGGCCCTGAACACTGAAGCTTTCTTT. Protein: CASSPRALNTEAFF.

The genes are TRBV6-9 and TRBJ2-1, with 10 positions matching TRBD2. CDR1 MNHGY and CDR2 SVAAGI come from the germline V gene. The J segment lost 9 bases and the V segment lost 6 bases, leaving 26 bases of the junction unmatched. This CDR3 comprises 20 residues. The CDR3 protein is CASSRNPGLAFPTWGGEQFF. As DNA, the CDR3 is TGTGCCAGCAGCCGAAACCCGGGACTAGCGTTTCCGACGTGGGGCGGTGAGCAGTTCTTC.

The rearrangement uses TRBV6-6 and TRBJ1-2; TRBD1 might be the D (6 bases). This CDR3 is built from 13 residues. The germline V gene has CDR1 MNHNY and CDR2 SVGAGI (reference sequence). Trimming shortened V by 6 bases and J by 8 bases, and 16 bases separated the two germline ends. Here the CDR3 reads CASREDRTGGYTF. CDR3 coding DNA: TGTGCCAGCAGAGAAGACAGGACTGGAGGCTACACCTTC.

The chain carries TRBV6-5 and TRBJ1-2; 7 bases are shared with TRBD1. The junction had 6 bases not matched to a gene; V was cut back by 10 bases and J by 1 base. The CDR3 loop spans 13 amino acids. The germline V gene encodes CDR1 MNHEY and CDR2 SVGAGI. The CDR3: CATNRGDNYGYTF. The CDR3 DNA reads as TGTGCCACCAACAGGGGTGATAACTATGGCTACACCTTC.

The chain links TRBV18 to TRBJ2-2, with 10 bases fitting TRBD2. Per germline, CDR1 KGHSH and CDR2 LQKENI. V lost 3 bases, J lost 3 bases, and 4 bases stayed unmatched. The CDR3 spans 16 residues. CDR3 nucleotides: TGTGCCAGCTCACCGACACTAGCGGGGTACACCGGGGAGCTGTTTTTT. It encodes CASSPTLAGYTGELFF. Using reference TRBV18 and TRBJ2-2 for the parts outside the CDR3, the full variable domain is NAGVMQNPRHLVRRRGQEARLRCSPMKGHSHVYWYRQLPEEGLKFMVYLQKENIIDESGMPKERFSAEFPKEGPSILRIQQVVRGDSAAYFCASSPTLAGYTGELFFGEGSRLTVL.